A single sample is the source of the 28 T cell receptor beta chains below, sequenced in a study of blood T cell repertoires in COVID-19. Assay used: immunoSEQ multiplex PCR; TCRdb lists only in-frame clones, some missing. The sample lists over 150,000 clones, about 88% seen once, with roughly a sixth in the top ten. The specimen was peripheral blood. Receptor source: a man aged 45-65 years with COVID-19, enrolled during active disease.

This clone was counted a single time. The gene calls are TRBV2 and TRBJ1-1, with 12 bases lining up with TRBD1. V dropped 6 bases and J dropped 7; count of bases not matched to a gene: 6. The CDR3 is 14 residues long. Germline values: CDR1 SNHLY, CDR2 FYNNEI. CDR3 amino acids: CASRGTGGGREAFF. In DNA form, the CDR3 reads TGTGCCAGCAGGGGGACAGGGGGCGGACGTGAAGCTTTCTTT.

In its sample, this clone was seen once. The rearrangement links TRBV10-2 to TRBJ1-1; 8 nucleotides line up with TRBD1. V was pared by 1 base and J by 5 bases, with 3 bases of the junction left unmatched. CDR1 and CDR2 from the germline V gene are WSHSY and SAAADI. This CDR3 region has 14 residues. CDR3 coding DNA: TGCGCCAGCAGTGAGTTCCGACAGGGGACTGAAGCTTTCTTT. Amino acids: CASSEFRQGTEAFF.

The chain uses TRBV7-8 and TRBJ1-5; no firm D call. CDR3 length: 15 residues. Germline V gene data show CDR1 as SGHVS and CDR2 as FQNEAQ. Deletions cut 1 base from V and 3 bases from J, with 10 bases between. The CDR3 region is CASSLDLGVNQPQHF. CDR3 in DNA: TGTGCCAGCAGCTTAGACTTGGGAGTCAATCAGCCCCAGCATTTT. Complete variable domain (other parts from reference TRBV7-8 and TRBJ1-5): GAGVSQSPRYKVAKRGQDVALRCDPISGHVSLFWYQQALGQGPEFLTYFQNEAQLDKSGLPSDRFFAERPEGSVSTLKIQRTQQEDSAVYLCASSLDLGVNQPQHFGDGTRLSIL.

This chain uses TRBV7-3 with TRBJ1-6; D might be TRBD1 (5 bases). Germline V CDR1 and CDR2: SGHTA, FQGTGA. The CDR3 runs 15 residues. V lost 5 bases and J 7 bases, leaving 15 bases between the germline ends. CDR3 sequence (DNA): TGTGCCAGCAGCCCCCAGCAGGGTGGGAATTCACCCCTCCACTTT. It encodes CASSPQQGGNSPLHF.

The chain combines TRBV20-1 with TRBJ1-1; the D is unclear. The CDR3 runs 13 residues. CDR1 is DFQATT and CDR2 is SNEGSKA in the germline V gene (reference sequence). V was trimmed by 3 bases and J by 2 bases, leaving 10 bases between them. The CDR3, as DNA: TGCAGTGCTAGTGGACTGGAAAACACTGAAGCTTTCTTT. Translation: CSASGLENTEAFF.

The chain recombines TRBV7-3 with TRBJ1-1; TRBD1 might be the D (5 bases). V shed 3 bases and J shed 5 bases, with 10 bases lying between them. The CDR3 totals 13 residues. Germline lookup yields CDR1 SGHTA and CDR2 FQGTGA. The CDR3 DNA is TGTGCCAGCAGCTTGGGGGGGAGGACTGAAGCTTTCTTT. Protein sequence: CASSLGGRTEAFF.

J is TRBJ2-7 and V is TRBV3-1 (or the pseudogene TRBV3-2); a possible D gene is TRBD2 (5 bases). The germline gives CDR1 LGHDT, CDR2 YNNKEL (reference sequence). The CDR3 contains 14 residues. With 2 bases removed from V and 0 bases from J, the gap between germline ends came to 8 bases. The CDR3 DNA follows: TGTGCCAGCAGCCAAACGGGATCCTCCTACGAGCAGTACTTC. This gives the protein CASSQTGSSYEQYF.

V is TRBV7-3 and J is TRBJ2-7; possible D gene TRBD1, 6 bases. V lost 5 bases to trimming and J lost 0 bases, with 14 bases between them. Germline values: CDR1 SGHTA, CDR2 FQGTGA. CDR3 length equals 15 residues. The CDR3 sequence: CASSPQAGDSYEQYF. In DNA, the CDR3 is TGTGCCAGCAGCCCCCAGGCAGGGGACTCCTACGAGCAGTACTTC. Together with reference TRBV7-3 and TRBJ2-7, the CDR3 gives the full variable domain: GAGVSQTPSNKVTEKGKYVELRCDPISGHTALYWYRQSLGQGPEFLIYFQGTGAADDSGLPNDRFFAVRPEGSVSTLKIQRTERGDSAVYLCASSPQAGDSYEQYFGPGTRLTVT.

The V gene is TRBV10-3, the J gene TRBJ1-3, with 9 bases matching TRBD1. The germline V gene encodes CDR1 ENHRY and CDR2 SYGVKD. V lost 3 bases to trimming and J lost 4 bases; unmatched junction nucleotides: 4. The CDR3 runs to 15 residues. The CDR3 DNA reads as TGTGCCATCAGTGAATACGGGACAGGGGGAAACACCATATATTTT. Protein: CAISEYGTGGNTIYF.

V is TRBV5-8 and J is TRBJ2-7; TRBD1 might be the D (5 bases). CDR1 is SGHTS and CDR2 is YDEGEE in the germline V gene. The V end lost 4 bases, the J end lost 1 base, and 18 bases lay between the germline ends. This CDR3 has 16 residues. Here the CDR3 DNA reads TGTGCCAGCAGCGCGGCTTTTTGGGGCGCGTCCTACGAGCAGTACTTC. Amino acid sequence: CASSAAFWGASYEQYF. Combining the CDR3 with reference TRBV5-8 and TRBJ2-7 gives the whole variable domain EAGVTQSPTHLIKTRGQQATLRCSPISGHTSVYWYQQALGLGLQFLLWYDEGEERNRGNFPPRFSGRQFPNYSSELNVNALELEDSALYLCASSAAFWGASYEQYFGPGTRLTVT.

This clone appeared once. CDR3 region: CASSPDGGGHYF. The DNA of the CDR3 is TGTGCCAGCAGCCCAGACGGAGGAGGGCATTACTTC. This sequence joins TRBV28 and TRBJ2-7, with D possibly being TRBD2 (6 bases). Germline CDR1 reads MDHEN; CDR2 reads SYDVKM. This CDR3 comprises 12 residues. The ends were cut back, 6 bases at V and 13 bases at J, with 19 bases in the middle.

This clone was counted between two and nine times. The chain is built from TRBV6-2 or TRBV6-3 and TRBJ1-1; no clear D gene. The CDR3 totals 13 residues. Trimming shortened V by 5 bases and J by 5 bases, and 12 bases separated the two germline ends. From germline, CDR1 is MNHEY and CDR2 SVGEGT. CDR3 in DNA: TGTGCCAGCAGTAGCCTTTCGGGGACTGAAGCTTTCTTT. Translation: CASSSLSGTEAFF.

V gene TRBV3-1 (or the pseudogene TRBV3-2) combines with J gene TRBJ2-7; TRBD1 matches 12 bases. The CDR3 is 17 residues long. CDR1 is LGHDT, CDR2 YNNKEL, per germline (reference sequence). Trimming at V came to 3 bases and at J to 5 bases, leaving 11 bases not matched to a gene. The CDR3 DNA reads as TGTGCCAGCAGCCAGTACATGGGGGACAGGGGGCTGCACGAGCAGTACTTC. This sequence encodes CASSQYMGDRGLHEQYF.

This clone appeared once. V and J are TRBV6-5 and TRBJ1-5; 7 bases are a match to TRBD1. CDR1 MNHEY and CDR2 SVGAGI come from the germline V gene. V trimming: 4 bases; J trimming: 7 bases; junction bases outside the gene matches: 10. The length of the CDR3 is 15 residues. The CDR3 region is CASSFDRDSQQPQHF. In nucleotides, the CDR3 is TGTGCCAGCAGTTTCGACCGGGACAGTCAACAGCCCCAGCATTTT.

The rearrangement links TRBV18 to TRBJ1-2; TRBD1 is a possible D gene (5 bases). V was cut by 1 base and J by 1 base, with 7 bases left in between. The CDR3 totals 14 residues. Germline CDR1 reads KGHSH; CDR2 reads LQKENI. The CDR3 nucleotides read TGTGCCAGCTCACCACGACAGCTTAACTATGGCTACACCTTC. Its translation is CASSPRQLNYGYTF.

This chain joins TRBV11-2 and TRBJ2-7, with TRBD2 identical over 11 bases. Looked up from germline, CDR1 is SGHAT and CDR2 is FQNNGV. This CDR3 is 15 amino acids long. V shed 5 bases, J shed 7 bases, and the junction held 10 bases outside the gene matches. The CDR3 loop is CASSPDPSGRREQYF. CDR3 DNA sequence: TGTGCCAGCAGCCCAGACCCTAGCGGGAGGAGAGAGCAGTACTTC.

This chain links TRBV29-1 with TRBJ2-1; no reliable D call. Germline CDR1 SQVTM, CDR2 ANQGSEA. V was pared by 6 bases and J by 8 bases, with 17 bases between. The CDR3 totals 13 residues. The CDR3 region has the DNA TGCAGCGTGCTGATTTTCCCCCGGGATGAGCAGTTCTTC. It specifies CSVLIFPRDEQFF.

V and J are TRBV5-4 and TRBJ2-7; 8 positions agree with TRBD2. Looked up from germline, CDR1 is SGHNT and CDR2 is YYREEE (reference sequence). The J segment lost 0 bases and the V segment lost 0 bases, leaving 2 bases of the junction unmatched. The CDR3 runs to 15 residues. The CDR3 DNA reads as TGTGCCAGCAGCTTGGCGGGGGGGCCCTCCTACGAGCAGTACTTC. Translating it yields CASSLAGGPSYEQYF.

The chain carries TRBV3-1 (or the pseudogene TRBV3-2) and TRBJ2-6; D is unclear. CDR3 size: 14 residues. Germline V gene data show CDR1 as LGHDT and CDR2 as YNNKEL (reference sequence). Trimming shortened V by 6 bases and J by 0 bases, and 6 bases separated the two germline ends. Here the CDR3 reads CASSKSSGANVLTF. The CDR3 coding sequence is TGTGCCAGCAGTAAATCCTCTGGGGCCAACGTCCTGACTTTC.

For the CDR3, the DNA is TGTGCCAGCAGCTTAGGCAGGCAAGAGACCCAGTACTTC. Translating it yields CASSLGRQETQYF. The J gene is TRBJ2-5, the V gene TRBV11-1; unclear D gene. CDR1 is SGHAT, CDR2 FQDESV, per germline (reference sequence). CDR3 length: 13 residues. The V and J ends lost 1 base and 2 bases respectively, with 5 bases between them.

This clone was seen only once. The chain has TRBV13 and TRBJ2-3, with TRBD2 identical over 10 bases. J lost 6 bases, V lost 5 bases, and 8 bases had no gene match. The CDR3 totals 15 residues. Germline CDR1 and CDR2: PRHDT and FYEKMQ (reference sequence). CDR3 in amino acids: CASSVSGGITDTQYF. The CDR3 DNA follows: TGTGCCAGCAGCGTTAGCGGGGGGATTACCGATACGCAGTATTTT. The full variable domain, its missing parts supplied by reference TRBV13 and TRBJ2-3, is AAGVIQSPRHLIKEKRETATLKCYPIPRHDTVYWYQQGPGQDPQFLISFYEKMQSDKGSIPDRFSAQQFSDYHSELNMSSLELGDSALYFCASSVSGGITDTQYFGPGTRLTVL.

This clone was seen a handful of times. The DNA for the CDR3 is TGTGCCAGCAGGGCGGGGTGGGGGAAAAACATTCAGTACTTC. It specifies CASRAGWGKNIQYF. The chain couples TRBV6-5 to TRBJ2-4, with a tentative D call TRBD2 (6 bases). The CDR3 extends over 14 amino acids. In germline, CDR1 is MNHEY, CDR2 SVGAGI. The V end was cut by 6 bases, the J end by 4 bases, with 13 bases between.

The V call is TRBV5-1, the J call TRBJ1-1; 7 bases are shared with TRBD1. There are 16 residues in the CDR3. Germline trimming cut 2 bases from V and 3 bases from J; bases unmatched to any gene: 10. Germline CDR1 reads SGHRS; CDR2 reads YFSETQ. In DNA, the CDR3 is TGCGCCAGCAGCTTCAGACAGGGCTCCCAGGACACTGAAGCTTTCTTT. Its translation: CASSFRQGSQDTEAFF.

This chain connects TRBV18 to TRBJ1-2; 7 bases map to TRBD1. The CDR3 length is 15 residues. Germline values: CDR1 KGHSH, CDR2 LQKENI. V dropped 3 bases and J dropped 8; count of bases not matched to a gene: 12. The CDR3 loop reads CASSPRDSSVEGYTF. The CDR3 nucleotides are TGTGCCAGCTCACCGCGGGACAGCAGCGTAGAGGGCTACACCTTC.

This clone was seen a single time. The chain is built from TRBV19 and TRBJ2-5, with D perhaps matching TRBD2 (5 bases). The CDR3 runs 13 residues. V lost 3 bases and J lost 2, with 7 bases in between. CDR1 and CDR2 from the germline V gene are LNHDA and SQIVND (reference sequence). The DNA for the CDR3 is TGTGCCAGTAGTATCCTAGCACAAGAGACCCAGTACTTC. Protein: CASSILAQETQYF.

The V gene is TRBV10-3, the J gene TRBJ1-5; the D gene is possibly TRBD1 (5 bases). CDR1 is ENHRY, CDR2 SYGVKD, per germline. The CDR3 loop spans 15 amino acids. The V and J ends lost 0 bases and 5 bases respectively, with 11 bases between them. The CDR3 region has the DNA TGTGCCATCAGTGAGTCGGGGGGATTATATCAGCCCCAGCATTTT. This gives the protein CAISESGGLYQPQHF.

V is TRBV7-2 and J is TRBJ2-5; a weak D match, TRBD2 (5 bases). The V gene lost 4 bases and the J gene lost 2 bases, with 14 bases spanning the gap. Germline CDR1 and CDR2: SGHTA and FQGNSA. CDR3 length: 15 amino acids. The CDR3: CASSSGSTTQETQYF. The CDR3, as DNA: TGTGCCAGCAGCTCCGGGTCGACTACTCAAGAGACCCAGTACTTC.

The chain employs TRBV7-3 and TRBJ2-5; D unclear. With 3 bases removed from V and 1 base from J, the gap between germline ends came to 6 bases. CDR3 length equals 13 residues. Germline V gives CDR1 SGHTA, CDR2 FQGTGA. Here the CDR3 reads CASSLTIQETQYF. As DNA, the CDR3 is TGTGCCAGCAGCTTGACAATCCAAGAGACCCAGTACTTC.